The source of this TCR beta chain is a study of blood T cell repertoires in COVID-19. About the research overall: The origin of the acute and convalescent COVID-19 samples was the United States, Italy and Spain.

The CDR3 is 14 residues long. J gave up 7 bases and V 0 bases, and 3 bases lay outside the gene matches. Germline V gene data show CDR1 as SGHRS and CDR2 as YFSETQ. Measured with immunoSEQ multiplex PCR; TCRdb has only the in-frame clones, and not every one. The table shows tens of thousands of clones, with roughly 89% occurring only once. The sequence was obtained from a woman in her forties or fifties with active COVID-19. Sequencing was performed on peripheral blood. The chain joins TRBV5-1 to TRBJ1-3, with TRBD1 matching over 8 bases. CDR3: CASSLDQGANTIYF. Here the CDR3 DNA reads TGCGCCAGCAGCTTGGATCAGGGGGCGAACACCATATATTTT. Using reference TRBV5-1 and TRBJ1-3 for the parts outside the CDR3, the full variable domain is KAGVTQTPRYLIKTRGQQVTLSCSPISGHRSVSWYQQTPGQGLQFLFEYFSETQRNKGNFPGRFSGRQFSNSRSEMNVSTLELGDSALYLCASSLDQGANTIYFGEGSWLTVV.